A selection of T cell receptor beta chains follows, all from one sample in a study of T cells after somatic rescue of genetic block. Using immunoSEQ multiplex PCR, the repertoire was profiled, and TCRdb retains in-frame clones only, with some absent. The sample shows over 95,000 clones, 85% to 95% of them seen only once. Sequencing input: peripheral blood mononuclear cells (PBMCs). Receptors were obtained from a woman aged 18-29 years. Both conserved end residues are part of each CDR3. A D gene is named only where the DNA matches it firmly. The size field is filled for only some rows; it gives once, few, many or a size class.

abundance	j_gene	v_gene	d_gene	CDR3aa	CDR3nt
NA	TRBJ2-7	TRBV4-1	TRBD1	CASSQLVRGTGSYEQYF	TGCGCCAGCAGCCAACTCGTTCGGGGGACAGGGTCCTACGAGCAGTACTTC
NA	TRBJ2-1	TRBV7-2	NA	CASSPSYNEQFF	TGTGCCAGCAGCCCCTCCTACAATGAGCAGTTCTTC
NA	TRBJ1-2	TRBV30	NA	CAWSVDSSYGYTF	TGTGCCTGGAGTGTGGACAGTAGCTATGGCTACACCTTC
NA	TRBJ1-1	TRBV6-1	NA	CASSEGGSQSTEAFF	TGTGCCAGCAGTGAAGGGGGCTCTCAGTCCACTGAAGCTTTCTTT
NA	TRBJ2-7	TRBV5-1	TRBD1	CASSPGQVISYEQYF	TGCGCCAGCAGCCCGGGACAGGTTATCTCCTACGAGCAGTACTTC
NA	TRBJ2-7	TRBV11-3	TRBD1	CASSSRTGVHEQYF	TGTGCCAGCAGCTCCCGGACAGGGGTCCACGAGCAGTACTTC
NA	TRBJ2-7	TRBV29-1	TRBD2	CSVAGTSGSYEQYF	TGCAGCGTAGCCGGGACTAGCGGATCCTACGAGCAGTACTTC
NA	TRBJ2-7	TRBV7-9	NA	CASSRTYEQYF	TGTGCCAGCAGCCGGACTTACGAGCAGTACTTC
NA	TRBJ1-2	TRBV21-1	NA	CASSARERGGVRANYGYTF	TGTGCCAGCAGCGCCCGTGAGAGGGGAGGAGTTAGGGCTAACTATGGCTACACCTTC
NA	TRBJ1-6	TRBV30	NA	CAWRARNNHSPLHF	TGTGCCTGGAGGGCCAGGAATAACCATTCACCCCTCCACTTT
NA	TRBJ1-5	TRBV19	NA	CASSPVNQPQHF	TGTGCCAGTAGCCCTGTCAATCAGCCCCAGCATTTT
NA	TRBJ1-1	TRBV4-2	NA	CASSQDGYNTEAFF	TGTGCCAGCAGCCAAGATGGGTATAACACTGAAGCTTTCTTT
NA	TRBJ1-2	TRBV7-2	NA	CASSLAAGRSYTF	TGTGCCAGCAGCTTAGCTGCAGGGAGGAGCTACACCTTC
NA	TRBJ1-5	TRBV2	TRBD1	CASSERGQLYQPQHF	TGTGCCAGCAGTGAGAGGGGACAGCTTTATCAGCCCCAGCATTTT
NA	TRBJ1-2	TRBV29-1	NA	CSVPDGHGYTF	TGCAGCGTCCCCGACGGGCATGGCTACACCTTC
NA	TRBJ2-7	TRBV27	TRBD1	CASSFGTGSLSYEQYF	TGTGCCAGCAGTTTCGGGACAGGAAGTCTTTCCTACGAGCAGTACTTC
NA	TRBJ2-3	TRBV4-2	TRBD2	CASSQTSGGSTDTQYF	TGTGCCAGCAGCCAAACTAGCGGGGGATCCACAGATACGCAGTATTTT
NA	TRBJ2-3	TRBV6-5	NA	CASSYRVGTDTQYF	TGTGCCAGCAGTTACAGGGTTGGCACAGATACGCAGTATTTT
NA	TRBJ1-2	TRBV5-4	NA	CASSLGVNYGYTF	TGTGCCAGCAGCTTGGGGGTTAACTATGGCTACACCTTC
NA	TRBJ1-2	TRBV29-1	NA	CSVETGGNDGYTF	TGCAGCGTTGAAACAGGCGGCAATGATGGCTACACCTTC
NA	TRBJ1-1	TRBV18	NA	CASSPGLQGRGLTEAFF	TGTGCCAGCTCACCCGGTCTTCAGGGACGAGGCTTGACTGAAGCTTTCTTT
NA	TRBJ1-4	TRBV30	NA	CAWSGGPGIEEKLFF	TGTGCCTGGAGTGGGGGCCCGGGAATAGAGGAAAAACTGTTTTTT
NA	TRBJ2-1	TRBV7-9	TRBD2	CASSLGTSGANEQFF	TGTGCCAGCAGCTTAGGGACTAGCGGGGCGAATGAGCAGTTCTTC
NA	TRBJ2-5	TRBV9	TRBD2	CASSAEGLAGETQYF	TGTGCCAGCAGCGCCGAAGGACTAGCGGGCGAGACCCAGTACTTC
NA	TRBJ1-3	TRBV6-5	NA	CASSYGYSSGNTIYF	TGTGCCAGCAGTTACGGGTATTCCTCTGGAAACACCATATATTTT
NA	TRBJ1-2	TRBV27	NA	CASSDLVGYTF	TGTGCCAGCTCGGACCTCGTCGGCTACACCTTC
NA	TRBJ1-2	TRBV27	NA	CASKTTANYGYTF	TGTGCCAGCAAAACGACAGCGAACTATGGCTACACCTTC
few	TRBJ1-5	TRBV19	TRBD1	CASRGTGPNQPQHF	TGTGCCAGTAGGGGGACAGGCCCCAATCAGCCCCAGCATTTT
NA	TRBJ1-1	TRBV6-1	NA	CASMRGPPEAFF	TGTGCCAGCATGAGGGGCCCCCCTGAAGCTTTCTTT
NA	TRBJ2-3	TRBV7-3	NA	CASSFGGEKYF	TGTGCCAGCAGCTTCGGGGGTGAGAAGTATTTT
NA	TRBJ1-3	TRBV7-2	NA	CASSFSPHLGNTIYF	TGTGCCAGCAGCTTTAGTCCCCACCTCGGAAACACCATATATTTT
NA	TRBJ1-1	TRBV9	NA	CASRPGTLEAFF	TGTGCCAGCAGACCGGGTACCCTTGAAGCTTTCTTT
NA	TRBJ1-6	TRBV6-5	NA	CASGPSVNSPLHF	TGTGCCAGCGGACCGTCAGTAAATTCACCCCTCCACTTT
few	TRBJ1-5	TRBV19	TRBD1	CASSIGQGAKPPQHF	TGTGCCAGTAGTATAGGACAGGGGGCAAAGCCGCCCCAGCATTTT
NA	TRBJ1-5	TRBV19	NA	CASSIADLGPGGNQPQHF	TGTGCCAGTAGTATAGCTGATTTGGGTCCAGGGGGCAATCAGCCCCAGCATTTT
NA	TRBJ2-6	TRBV6-5	NA	CASSYVRTGANVLTF	TGTGCCAGCAGTTACGTGCGAACCGGGGCCAACGTCCTGACTTTC
NA	TRBJ2-1	TRBV11-3	NA	CASSSFLGPSYNEQFF	TGTGCCAGCAGCTCTTTTCTGGGACCCTCCTACAATGAGCAGTTCTTC
NA	TRBJ2-7	TRBV6-5	TRBD2	CASSYRGGREQYF	TGTGCCAGCAGTTATCGCGGGGGTCGCGAGCAGTACTTC
NA	TRBJ2-3	TRBV10-3	TRBD2	CALSTSGTDTQYF	TGTGCCTTATCGACTAGCGGGACAGATACGCAGTATTTT
once	TRBJ1-2	TRBV9	NA	CASSVGGFNYGYTF	TGTGCCAGCAGCGTCGGGGGGTTTAACTATGGCTACACCTTC
NA	TRBJ2-7	TRBV18	NA	CASSPGPRVGEQYF	TGTGCCAGCTCACCGGGGCCTAGGGTTGGCGAGCAGTACTTC
NA	TRBJ2-3	TRBV5-1	NA	CASSLPRASTDTQYF	TGCGCCAGCAGCTTGCCAAGGGCCAGCACAGATACGCAGTATTTT
few	TRBJ1-3	TRBV10-3	TRBD1	CAISVTGGIGNTIYF	TGTGCCATCAGTGTTACAGGGGGCATTGGAAACACCATATATTTT
once	TRBJ2-5	TRBV28	TRBD2	CASSLAGVLQETQYF	TGTGCCAGCAGTCTAGCGGGGGTCCTCCAAGAGACCCAGTACTTC
few	TRBJ1-5	TRBV6-1	TRBD1	CASRERDRGQPQHF	TGTGCCAGCAGGGAACGGGACAGGGGGCAGCCCCAGCATTTT
NA	TRBJ2-7	TRBV18	NA	CASSLTLPSNEQYF	TGTGCCAGCTCACTTACATTACCCTCAAACGAGCAGTACTTC
NA	TRBJ2-5	TRBV6-5	TRBD1	CASSYTRTGGQETQYF	TGTGCCAGCAGTTACACCCGGACAGGGGGTCAAGAGACCCAGTACTTC
NA	TRBJ2-7	TRBV18	TRBD2	CASSPPHLAGGNEQYF	TGTGCCAGCTCACCACCCCACCTAGCGGGGGGGAACGAGCAGTACTTC
NA	TRBJ1-1	TRBV7-3	TRBD1	CASSPRQGAVAEAFF	TGTGCCAGCAGCCCGAGACAGGGGGCGGTTGCTGAAGCTTTCTTT
once	TRBJ1-2	TRBV27	TRBD1	CASSLLGDSDNYGYTF	TGTGCCAGCAGCCTACTGGGGGACAGCGATAACTATGGCTACACCTTC
NA	TRBJ1-6	TRBV5-4	TRBD1	CASSLVGGQGLSNSPLHF	TGTGCCAGCAGCTTGGTGGGGGGACAGGGACTTTCAAATTCACCCCTCCACTTT
NA	TRBJ2-2	TRBV29-1	NA	CSVAAENTGELFF	TGCAGCGTTGCAGCGGAGAACACCGGGGAGCTGTTTTTT